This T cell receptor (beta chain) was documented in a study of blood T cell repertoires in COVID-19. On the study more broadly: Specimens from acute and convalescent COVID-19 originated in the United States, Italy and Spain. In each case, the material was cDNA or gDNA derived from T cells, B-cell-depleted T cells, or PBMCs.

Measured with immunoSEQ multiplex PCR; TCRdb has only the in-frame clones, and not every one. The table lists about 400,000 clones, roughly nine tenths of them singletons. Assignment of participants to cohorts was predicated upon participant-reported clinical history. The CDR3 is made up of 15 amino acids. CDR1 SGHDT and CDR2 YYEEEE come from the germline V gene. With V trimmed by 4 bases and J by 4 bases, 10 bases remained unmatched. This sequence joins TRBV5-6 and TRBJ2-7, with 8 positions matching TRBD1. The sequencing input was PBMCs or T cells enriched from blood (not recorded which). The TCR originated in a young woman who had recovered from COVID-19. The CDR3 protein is CASSTGQGGWYEQYF. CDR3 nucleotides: TGTGCCAGCAGCACCGGACAGGGTGGATGGTACGAGCAGTACTTC.